The clone carrying this T cell receptor (beta chain) was detected only a few times. Its antigen is currently unknown. Trimming shortened V by 5 bases and J by 0 bases, and 10 bases separated the two germline ends. This CDR3 is 14 amino acids long. Germline V gene sequence: CDR1 SGHVS, CDR2 FQNEAQ. These data come from a study of CD8 T cells in ankylosing spondylitis. Study outcomes and limitations: A TCR beta motif of fewer than ten highly homologous variants seemed to mark ankylosing spondylitis blood. The study looked at matched synovial fluid samples from ankylosing spondylitis patients. Disease-linked clones were reported to be significantly enriched there.

A quantitative 5'-RACE method, one with molecular barcodes, was used to make TCR beta libraries. TCRdb analysed the 5' RACE reads with MiXCR anew, one entry per CDR3 protein. The sample includes 750,000 to 850,000 distinct CDR3 sequences, around 11% of them seen just once. The clonotype comes from a male donor with ankylosing spondylitis. The source material was blood, either unsorted or a sorted T cell fraction (not recorded which). V gene TRBV7-8 combines with J gene TRBJ2-5; no definite D call. The CDR3 sequence: CASSRKWYQETQYF. Written as DNA, the CDR3 is TGTGCCAGCAGCCGAAAGTGGTACCAAGAGACCCAGTACTTC.